A single sample gave rise to the 2 T cell receptor beta chains below, sequenced in a study of response to subunit inactivated influenza vaccine. TCRdb reanalysed the RT-PCR reads using MiXCR and keeps one entry per CDR3 protein. The repertoire consists of a few hundred thousand distinct CDR3 sequences, with 14% occurring once and the leading ten covering 11%. Sequenced here: PBMCs from blood, sampled 12 days after vaccination. Source of these receptors: a man aged 45-65 years who received an inactivated influenza vaccine.

The chain employs TRBV5-1 and TRBJ2-5; 7 nucleotides match TRBD2. Germline lookup yields CDR1 SGHRS and CDR2 YFSETQ. CDR3 length equals 15 residues. The junction had 4 bases not matched to a gene; V was cut back by 0 bases and J by 2 bases. The CDR3 coding sequence is TGCGCCAGCAGCTTGGGCGGGAGTGTTCAAGAGACCCAGTACTTC. It translates to CASSLGGSVQETQYF.

For the CDR3, the DNA is TGTGCCAGCAGCTTAGGCGGGATCGCCTACAATGAGCAGTTCTTC. Its protein is CASSLGGIAYNEQFF. This rearrangement joins TRBV7-6 to TRBJ2-1, with D maybe TRBD2 (6 bases). This CDR3 is built from 15 residues. V was pared by 1 base and J by 2 bases, with 9 bases between. CDR1 and CDR2 (germline): SGHVS, FNYEAQ.